These 23 T cell receptor beta chains originate from one sample sequenced in a study of blood T cell repertoires in COVID-19. Sequencing used immunoSEQ multiplex PCR; TCRdb keeps in-frame clones, though not all of them. The sample yields hundreds of thousands of clones, 90% seen once. What was sequenced was peripheral blood. The receptors were sampled from a woman in her late teens or twenties with acute or convalescent COVID-19.

The chain has TRBV5-1 and TRBJ1-2, with TRBD1 as a possible D gene (6 bases). Trimming took 2 bases from V and 3 from J, leaving 14 bases between them. CDR3 length: 15 amino acids. Germline V gene data show CDR1 as SGHRS and CDR2 as YFSETQ. This chain's CDR3 is CASSFEGQYYYGYTF. In DNA, the CDR3 is TGCGCCAGCAGCTTCGAAGGACAGTACTACTATGGCTACACCTTC.

The chain links TRBV6-5 to TRBJ2-3; 9 positions match TRBD2. Germline CDR1 and CDR2: MNHEY and SVGAGI. Trimming at V came to 11 bases and at J to 6 bases, leaving 12 bases not matched to a gene. The CDR3 is 14 amino acids. CDR3 sequence: CAGGGAGGFDTQYF. The CDR3 DNA reads as TGTGCCGGGGGGGGAGCGGGGGGTTTTGATACGCAGTATTTT.

V is TRBV19 and J is TRBJ2-3; D gene unclear. With 1 base removed from V and 2 bases from J, the gap between germline ends came to 10 bases. Germline CDR1 LNHDA, CDR2 SQIVND (reference sequence). The CDR3 is 15 residues long. The CDR3 is CASSIGSRITDTQYF. CDR3 sequence (DNA): TGTGCCAGTAGTATAGGGAGCCGGATCACAGATACGCAGTATTTT.

V gene TRBV7-2 combines with J gene TRBJ2-3; no reliable D call. Germline CDR1 SGHTA, CDR2 FQGNSA. V was shortened by 5 bases and J by 2 bases, with 14 bases between the two germline ends. The CDR3 has 15 residues. The CDR3 sequence is CASSKWADPTDTQYF. CDR3 in DNA: TGTGCCAGCAGCAAGTGGGCAGACCCCACAGATACGCAGTATTTT.

A note on this clone: Other DNA variants within this sample encode the same CDR3. The rearrangement uses TRBV5-1 and TRBJ1-2, with 8 nucleotides matching TRBD1. Unmatched junction bases numbered 3, after V lost 0 bases and J lost 8 bases. CDR3 length: 13 amino acids. Germline V gene data show CDR1 as SGHRS and CDR2 as YFSETQ. Here the CDR3 DNA reads TGCGCCAGCAGCTTGGGACAGGGGATGGGCTACACCTTC. This encodes CASSLGQGMGYTF.

This sequence joins TRBV2 and TRBJ1-2, with 8 positions matching TRBD1. Per germline, CDR1 SNHLY and CDR2 FYNNEI. The CDR3 covers 15 residues. With V trimmed by 5 bases and J by 4 bases, 9 bases remained unmatched. The CDR3 nucleotides read TGTGCCAGCAGTATAGACAGGGGAGGTGGCTATGGCTACACCTTC. It codes for CASSIDRGGGYGYTF.

This clone is a singleton in its sample. V is TRBV2 and J is TRBJ1-2; no clear D. Germline values: CDR1 SNHLY, CDR2 FYNNEI. The CDR3 extends over 15 amino acids. V was cut by 2 bases and J by 2 bases, with 12 bases left in between. The CDR3 DNA sequence: TGTGCCAGCAGTGAACGCCCAGGCTCAAACTATGGCTACACCTTC. Translating gives CASSERPGSNYGYTF.

CDR3 bases: TGTGCCAGCAGCCAAGAGGGCAGAGGGGAGACCCAGTACTTC. Its protein product is CASSQEGRGETQYF. The chain recombines TRBV3-1 (or the pseudogene TRBV3-2) with TRBJ2-5, with D possibly TRBD2 on 5 matching bases. V dropped 0 bases and J dropped 5 bases, with 10 bases sitting between them. This CDR3 region has 14 residues. Germline V CDR1 and CDR2: LGHDT, YNNKEL (reference sequence).

The rearrangement uses TRBV19 and TRBJ1-5; 9 bases agree with TRBD1. J gave up 2 bases and V 6 bases, and 5 bases lay outside the gene matches. Per the germline V gene, CDR1 is LNHDA and CDR2 is SQIVND (reference sequence). The CDR3 sequence is 15 residues long. The CDR3 protein is CASSLQGARNQPQHF. As DNA, the CDR3 is TGTGCCAGTAGCCTACAGGGGGCGCGCAATCAGCCCCAGCATTTT.

The V gene is TRBV5-1, the J gene TRBJ2-5; TRBD2 matches at 11 bases. J gave up 1 base and V 4 bases, and 6 bases lay outside the gene matches. Looked up from germline, CDR1 is SGHRS and CDR2 is YFSETQ. This CDR3 is built from 16 residues. The CDR3 sequence: CASSPLLAGVQETQYF. DNA of the CDR3: TGCGCCAGCAGCCCTTTACTAGCGGGGGTCCAAGAGACCCAGTACTTC. Using reference TRBV5-1 and TRBJ2-5 for the parts outside the CDR3, the full variable domain is KAGVTQTPRYLIKTRGQQVTLSCSPISGHRSVSWYQQTPGQGLQFLFEYFSETQRNKGNFPGRFSGRQFSNSRSEMNVSTLELGDSALYLCASSPLLAGVQETQYFGPGTRLLVL.

The chain recombines TRBV19 with TRBJ1-5; D gene uncertain. The CDR3 has 15 residues. Germline CDR1 is LNHDA and CDR2 is SQIVND (reference sequence). Deletions cut 6 bases from V and 3 bases from J, with 15 bases between. The CDR3 sequence: CASRGGAPYNQPQHF. In DNA form, the CDR3 reads TGTGCCAGTAGAGGTGGAGCACCATACAATCAGCCCCAGCATTTT.

The J gene is TRBJ2-3, the V gene TRBV5-1; tentative D call: TRBD1 (6 bases). CDR3 size: 13 residues. CDR1 is SGHRS and CDR2 is YFSETQ in the germline V gene. With 4 bases removed from V and 5 bases from J, the gap between germline ends came to 11 bases. DNA of the CDR3: TGCGCCAGCAGCGCCACGGACAGAGATACGCAGTATTTT. Translating gives CASSATDRDTQYF.

This clone came up once. The CDR3 here is CASGLAGGFGYTF. The CDR3 DNA is TGTGCTAGTGGTTTGGCAGGGGGTTTTGGCTACACCTTC. The V gene is TRBV12-5, the J gene TRBJ1-2, with 7 bases that match TRBD1. The V segment lost 1 base and the J segment 7 bases; nucleotides outside the gene matches: 3. The CDR3 is made up of 13 amino acids. The germline CDR1 and CDR2 sequences are LGHNT and FRNRAP.

The CDR3, as DNA: TGTGCCTGCCGAGGGAATATTAAGAACACTGAAGCTTTCTTT. Its protein product is CACRGNIKNTEAFF. The rearrangement joins TRBV6-6 to TRBJ1-1; no firm D call. Germline values: CDR1 MNHNY, CDR2 SVGAGI (reference sequence). This CDR3 contains 14 residues. V was clipped by 11 bases and J by 1 base, with 17 bases between them.

This chain links TRBV18 with TRBJ1-1; TRBD1 matches at 8 bases. V gave up 3 bases and J gave up 0 bases; unmatched junction bases: 6. This CDR3 comprises 16 residues. The germline V gene has CDR1 KGHSH and CDR2 LQKENI. As DNA, the CDR3 is TGTGCCAGCTCACCGATACAGGGGGGGATGAACACTGAAGCTTTCTTT. Protein product: CASSPIQGGMNTEAFF. The full variable domain, rest sourced from reference TRBV18 and TRBJ1-1, is NAGVMQNPRHLVRRRGQEARLRCSPMKGHSHVYWYRQLPEEGLKFMVYLQKENIIDESGMPKERFSAEFPKEGPSILRIQQVVRGDSAAYFCASSPIQGGMNTEAFFGQGTRLTVV.

This chain links TRBV3-1 (or the pseudogene TRBV3-2) with TRBJ1-6; weak D call: TRBD1 (5 bases). The V end was cut by 7 bases, the J end by 6 bases, with 13 bases between. This CDR3 comprises 14 residues. Per the germline V gene, CDR1 is LGHDT and CDR2 is YNNKEL (reference sequence). The CDR3: CASTHGTSNSPLHF. In nucleotides, the CDR3 is TGTGCCAGCACCCATGGGACTAGTAATTCACCCCTCCACTTT.

V gene TRBV5-1 combines with J gene TRBJ1-2, with D hard to call. The length of the CDR3 is 13 residues. Trimming removed 5 bases at V and 5 bases at J, with 13 bases between. From germline, CDR1 is SGHRS and CDR2 YFSETQ. The CDR3 loop is CASSARPPYGYTF. The CDR3 DNA reads TGCGCCAGCAGTGCGCGCCCCCCGTATGGCTACACCTTC. The variable domain in full, with the rest retrieved from reference TRBV5-1 and TRBJ1-2, is KAGVTQTPRYLIKTRGQQVTLSCSPISGHRSVSWYQQTPGQGLQFLFEYFSETQRNKGNFPGRFSGRQFSNSRSEMNVSTLELGDSALYLCASSARPPYGYTFGSGTRLTVV.

The rearrangement links TRBV9 to TRBJ2-1, with D perhaps matching TRBD1 (5 bases). The germline V and J ends were trimmed by 0 bases and 12 bases, with 10 bases remaining between them. Germline CDR1 and CDR2: SGDLS and YYNGEE. The CDR3 sequence is 12 residues long. The CDR3 here is CASSVDTGTQFF. The CDR3 DNA sequence: TGTGCCAGCAGCGTAGACACAGGCACGCAGTTCTTC.

DNA for the CDR3: TGTGCCAGCTCACCAAGTGAGGGTTCCTACGAGCAGTACTTC. This translates into CASSPSEGSYEQYF. This sequence joins TRBV18 and TRBJ2-7, with D perhaps matching TRBD2 (5 bases). This CDR3 region has 14 residues. The germline gives CDR1 KGHSH, CDR2 LQKENI. V was cut by 2 bases and J by 1 base, with 9 bases left in between.

The chain couples TRBV24-1 to TRBJ2-7; tentatively, D is TRBD1 (5 bases). The V end was cut by 1 base, the J end by 3 bases, with 9 bases between. Per the germline V gene, CDR1 is KGHDR and CDR2 is SFDVKD. There are 14 residues in the CDR3. The CDR3 DNA reads TGTGCCACCAGTGATTTCCCTGACAGCTACGAGCAGTACTTC. Translating it yields CATSDFPDSYEQYF.

The V call is TRBV19, the J call TRBJ2-7; possible D gene TRBD1, 6 bases. The CDR3 runs to 14 residues. In germline, CDR1 is LNHDA, CDR2 SQIVND (reference sequence). The V end lost 3 bases, the J end lost 6 bases, and 15 bases lay between the germline ends. The CDR3 DNA reads as TGTGCCAGTAGTATCTTTGACAGGTCCATCGAGCAGTACTTC. Its translation is CASSIFDRSIEQYF.

The chain uses TRBV28 and TRBJ1-2; D is unclear. The V and J ends lost 2 bases and 4 bases respectively, with 11 bases between them. The CDR3 totals 14 residues. CDR1 is MDHEN and CDR2 is SYDVKM in the germline V gene. The CDR3 DNA reads as TGTGCCAGCAGTTTACAACAGATGTTCTATGGCTACACCTTC. It specifies CASSLQQMFYGYTF.

The chain recombines TRBV6-6 with TRBJ1-2; D unclear. CDR3 length: 13 residues. Trimming stripped 5 bases from V and 5 bases from J, with 12 bases between. The germline gives CDR1 MNHNY, CDR2 SVGAGI (reference sequence). The CDR3 spells CASSLNFSYGYTF. In DNA, the CDR3 is TGTGCCAGCAGTCTAAACTTTTCATATGGCTACACCTTC.